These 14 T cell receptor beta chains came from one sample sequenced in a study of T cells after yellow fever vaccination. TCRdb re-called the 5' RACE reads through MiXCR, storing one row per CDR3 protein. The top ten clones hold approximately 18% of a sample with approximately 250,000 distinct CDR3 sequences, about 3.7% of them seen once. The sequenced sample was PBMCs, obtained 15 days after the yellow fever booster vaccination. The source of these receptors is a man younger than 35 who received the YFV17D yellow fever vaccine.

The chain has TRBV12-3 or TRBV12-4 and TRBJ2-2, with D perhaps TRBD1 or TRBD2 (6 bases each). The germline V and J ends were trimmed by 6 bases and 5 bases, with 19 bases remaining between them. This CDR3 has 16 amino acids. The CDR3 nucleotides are TGTGCCAGCAGCCGCAACCCGGGGGCAGGGACCGGGGAGCTGTTTTTT. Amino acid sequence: CASSRNPGAGTGELFF.

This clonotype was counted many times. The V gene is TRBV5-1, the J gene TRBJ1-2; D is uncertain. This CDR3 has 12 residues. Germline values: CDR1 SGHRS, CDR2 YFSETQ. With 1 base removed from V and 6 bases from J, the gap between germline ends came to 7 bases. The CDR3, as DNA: TGCGCCAGCAGCTTGCAAACAGATGGCTACACCTTC. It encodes CASSLQTDGYTF.

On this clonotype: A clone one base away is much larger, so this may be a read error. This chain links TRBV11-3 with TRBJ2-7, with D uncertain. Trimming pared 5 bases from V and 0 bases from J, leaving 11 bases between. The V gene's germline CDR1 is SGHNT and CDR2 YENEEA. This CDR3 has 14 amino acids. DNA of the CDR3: TGTGCCAGCAGCCCAACCAGGTACTCCTACGAGCAGTACTTC. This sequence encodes CASSPTRYSYEQYF.

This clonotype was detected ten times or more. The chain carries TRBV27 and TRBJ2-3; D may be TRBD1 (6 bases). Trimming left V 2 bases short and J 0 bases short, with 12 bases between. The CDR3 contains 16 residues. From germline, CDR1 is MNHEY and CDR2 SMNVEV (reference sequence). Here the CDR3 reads CASSLGAGVSTDTQYF. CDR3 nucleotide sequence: TGTGCCAGCAGTTTAGGCGCAGGGGTTAGCACAGATACGCAGTATTTT.

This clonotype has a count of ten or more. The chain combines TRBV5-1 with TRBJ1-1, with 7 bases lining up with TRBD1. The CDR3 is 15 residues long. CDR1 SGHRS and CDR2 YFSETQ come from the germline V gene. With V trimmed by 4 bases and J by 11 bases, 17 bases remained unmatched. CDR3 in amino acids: CASSLQGTAGRGAFF. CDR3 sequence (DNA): TGCGCCAGCAGCCTCCAGGGGACAGCCGGCCGGGGGGCTTTCTTT. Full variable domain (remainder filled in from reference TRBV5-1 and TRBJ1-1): KAGVTQTPRYLIKTRGQQVTLSCSPISGHRSVSWYQQTPGQGLQFLFEYFSETQRNKGNFPGRFSGRQFSNSRSEMNVSTLELGDSALYLCASSLQGTAGRGAFFGQGTRLTVV.

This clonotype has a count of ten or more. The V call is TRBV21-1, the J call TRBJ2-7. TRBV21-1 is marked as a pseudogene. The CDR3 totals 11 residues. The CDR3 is CASSKVQRQYF. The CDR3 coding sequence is TGTGCCAGCAGCAAAGTTCAGAGGCAGTACTTC.

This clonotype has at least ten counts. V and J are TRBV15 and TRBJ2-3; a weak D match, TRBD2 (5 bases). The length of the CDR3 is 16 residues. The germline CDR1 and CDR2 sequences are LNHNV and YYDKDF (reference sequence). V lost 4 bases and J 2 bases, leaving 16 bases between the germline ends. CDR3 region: CATSTGSGGLTDTQYF. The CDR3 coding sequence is TGTGCCACCAGCACTGGGAGCGGAGGCCTCACAGATACGCAGTATTTT.

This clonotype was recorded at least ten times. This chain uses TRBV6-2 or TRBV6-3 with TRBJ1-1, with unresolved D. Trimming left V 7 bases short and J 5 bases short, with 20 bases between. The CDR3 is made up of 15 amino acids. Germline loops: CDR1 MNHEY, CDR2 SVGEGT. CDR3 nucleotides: TGTGCCAGCACCATACGAGGCGGCGTTGGGACTGAAGCTTTCTTT. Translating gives CASTIRGGVGTEAFF.

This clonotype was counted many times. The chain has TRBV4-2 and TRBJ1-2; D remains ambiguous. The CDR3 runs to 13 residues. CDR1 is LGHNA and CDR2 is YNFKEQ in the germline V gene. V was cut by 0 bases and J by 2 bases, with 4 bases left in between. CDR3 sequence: CASSQESNYGYTF. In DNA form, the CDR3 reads TGTGCCAGCAGCCAAGAATCCAACTATGGCTACACCTTC.

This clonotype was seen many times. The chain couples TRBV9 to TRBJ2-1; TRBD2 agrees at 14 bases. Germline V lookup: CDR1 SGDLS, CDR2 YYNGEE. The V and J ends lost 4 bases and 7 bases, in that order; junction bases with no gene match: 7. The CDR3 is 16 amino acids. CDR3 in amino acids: CASSLWTSGGLNEQFF. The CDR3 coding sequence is TGTGCCAGCAGCTTGTGGACTAGCGGGGGGCTGAATGAGCAGTTCTTC.

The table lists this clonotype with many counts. The CDR3 protein is CASSFGGEDEKLFF. CDR3 in DNA: TGTGCCAGCAGCTTCGGGGGAGAGGATGAAAAACTGTTTTTT. The rearrangement uses TRBV7-9 and TRBJ1-4; perhaps TRBD1 as D (5 bases). Germline V gives CDR1 SEHNR, CDR2 FQNEAQ (reference sequence). Trimming left V 3 bases short and J 6 bases short, with 11 bases between. This CDR3 comprises 14 residues.

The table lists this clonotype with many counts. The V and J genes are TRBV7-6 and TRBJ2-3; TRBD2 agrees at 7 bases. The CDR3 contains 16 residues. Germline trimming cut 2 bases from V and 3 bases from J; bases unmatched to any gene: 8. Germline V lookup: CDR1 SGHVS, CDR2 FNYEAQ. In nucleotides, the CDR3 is TGTGCCAGCAGCTTAAGAGGCCCCGGGGGGACAGATACGCAGTATTTT. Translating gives CASSLRGPGGTDTQYF.

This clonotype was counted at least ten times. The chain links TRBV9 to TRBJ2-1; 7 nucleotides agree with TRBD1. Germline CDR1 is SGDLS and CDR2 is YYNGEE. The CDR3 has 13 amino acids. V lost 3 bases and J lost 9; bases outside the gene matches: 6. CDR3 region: CASSATGFIEQFF. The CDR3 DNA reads TGTGCCAGCAGCGCGACAGGGTTCATTGAGCAGTTCTTC. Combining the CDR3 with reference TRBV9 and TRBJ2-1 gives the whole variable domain DSGVTQTPKHLITATGQRVTLRCSPRSGDLSVYWYQQSLDQGLQFLIQYYNGEERAKGNILERFSAQQFPDLHSELNLSSLELGDSALYFCASSATGFIEQFFGPGTRLTVL.

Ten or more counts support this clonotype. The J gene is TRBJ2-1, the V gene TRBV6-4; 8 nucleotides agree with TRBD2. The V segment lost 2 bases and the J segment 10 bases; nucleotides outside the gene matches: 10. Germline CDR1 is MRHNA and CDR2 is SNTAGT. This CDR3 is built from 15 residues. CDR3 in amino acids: CASSDGSGGLGEQFF. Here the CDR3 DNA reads TGTGCCAGCAGTGACGGCTCGGGGGGGCTTGGGGAGCAGTTCTTC.